The next 11 T cell receptor beta chains were all read from a single sample in a study of shared clonotypes between healthy human individuals. Libraries were prepared by immunoSEQ multiplex PCR; TCRdb keeps only in-frame clonotypes and omits some of them. Of 950,000 to 1,200,000 clones in the sample, roughly 77% were seen once. The sequenced sample consisted of memory CD4+ T cells from PBMCs. Subset in this sample: CD45RA-negative fraction. The receptors derive from a young man in good health. Some clones in this sample may be carry-over from other donors' samples.

The chain combines TRBV7-2 with TRBJ2-1; the D is unclear. Germline V gives CDR1 SGHTA, CDR2 FQGNSA. Trimming shortened V by 5 bases and J by 5 bases, and 13 bases separated the two germline ends. This CDR3 has 14 residues. DNA for the CDR3: TGTGCCAGCAGCCCCCAGACTGGTAACAATGAGCAGTTCTTC. Translation: CASSPQTGNNEQFF.

The chain couples TRBV21-1 to TRBJ2-7; no check of the table's D call, TRBD2, against the DNA was made. TRBV21-1 is described as a pseudogene. CDR3 length: 18 amino acids. CDR3 coding DNA: TGTGCCAGCAGCAAAGCGCCGGGGGTAGCGGGAGGCCACTACGAGCAGTACTTC. It is translated as CASSKAPGVAGGHYEQYF.

The chain links TRBV7-9 to TRBJ1-2; TRBD1 aligns across 11 bases. The germline V gene has CDR1 SEHNR and CDR2 FQNEAQ (reference sequence). The V segment lost 6 bases and the J segment 8 bases; nucleotides outside the gene matches: 8. The CDR3 extends over 14 amino acids. The CDR3 loop is CASRRDRGLDGYTF. The CDR3 nucleotides read TGTGCCAGCAGAAGGGACAGGGGGTTAGACGGCTACACCTTC.

This clone has only a few counts. The chain has TRBV5-1 and TRBJ1-2; 10 nucleotides align to TRBD1. CDR1 is SGHRS and CDR2 is YFSETQ in the germline V gene. Trimming took 4 bases from V and 7 from J; bases not matched to a gene: 7. The CDR3 runs 14 residues. The CDR3 is CASSRTGGDSGYTF. The CDR3 nucleotides read TGCGCCAGCAGCAGGACAGGGGGAGACAGTGGCTACACCTTC. Full variable domain (rest looked up from reference TRBV5-1 and TRBJ1-2): KAGVTQTPRYLIKTRGQQVTLSCSPISGHRSVSWYQQTPGQGLQFLFEYFSETQRNKGNFPGRFSGRQFSNSRSEMNVSTLELGDSALYLCASSRTGGDSGYTFGSGTRLTVV.

CDR3 sequence reads: CASSYKTVDRNSPLHF. CDR3 DNA sequence: TGTGCCAGCAGTTACAAGACGGTCGACAGGAATTCACCCCTCCACTTT. This chain uses TRBV6-6 with TRBJ1-6; weak D call: TRBD1 (6 bases). The V gene lost 2 bases and the J gene lost 7 bases, with 15 bases spanning the gap. The CDR3 is 16 amino acids. Germline CDR1 MNHNY, CDR2 SVGAGI (reference sequence).

The V call is TRBV4-1, the J call TRBJ1-1; a possible D gene is TRBD1 (5 bases). The CDR3 has 15 residues. Per germline, CDR1 MGHRA and CDR2 YSYEKL. Deletions cut 6 bases from V and 5 bases from J, with 19 bases between. The CDR3 reads CASSPRWGVETEAFF. DNA for the CDR3: TGCGCCAGCAGTCCAAGGTGGGGGGTTGAGACTGAAGCTTTCTTT.

The chain joins TRBV10-1 to TRBJ2-1; 12 nucleotides agree with TRBD2. J lost 5 bases, V lost 6 bases, and 5 bases had no gene match. Per germline, CDR1 WNHNN and CDR2 SYGVQD (reference sequence). CDR3 length: 15 amino acids. The chain's CDR3 is CASSLGLAGNNEQFF. The CDR3, as DNA: TGCGCCAGCAGCCTTGGACTAGCGGGGAACAATGAGCAGTTCTTC.

The rearrangement links TRBV29-1 to TRBJ1-4; D may be TRBD1 (5 bases). CDR3 length equals 14 residues. The germline gives CDR1 SQVTM, CDR2 ANQGSEA. V lost 7 bases and J 5 bases, leaving 17 bases between the germline ends. CDR3 protein: CSAKPGPLNEKLFF. Written as DNA, the CDR3 is TGCAGCGCGAAACCGGGACCGCTGAATGAAAAACTGTTTTTT.

This chain uses TRBV28 with TRBJ1-1, with TRBD1 matching over 11 bases. Germline V CDR1 and CDR2: MDHEN, SYDVKM. J gave up 8 bases and V 1 base, and 9 bases lay outside the gene matches. CDR3 length equals 16 residues. Here the CDR3 DNA reads TGTGCCAGCAGTTTATCCACGGGACAGGGGGTCGAGGAAGCTTTCTTT. Amino acids: CASSLSTGQGVEEAFF.

This clone showed up just a few times. The CDR3: CASSLVRGPANTGELFF. The CDR3 bases are TGCGCCAGCAGCTTGGTCAGGGGACCAGCGAACACCGGGGAGCTGTTTTTT. The V call is TRBV5-1, the J call TRBJ2-2, with a weak D call TRBD1 (6 bases). CDR3 length: 17 residues. Trimming removed 0 bases from V and 0 bases from J, with 12 bases in between. Germline assignment: CDR1 SGHRS and CDR2 YFSETQ.

The chain is built from TRBV5-6 and TRBJ1-2, with D maybe TRBD1 (5 bases). The ends were cut back, 7 bases at V and 3 bases at J, with 19 bases in the middle. Per the germline V gene, CDR1 is SGHDT and CDR2 is YYEEEE. This CDR3 comprises 15 residues. The CDR3 DNA reads TGTGCCAGCCGGCTACGGGGGTCCCTGGACTATGGCTACACCTTC. Amino acids: CASRLRGSLDYGYTF.